The entry that follows covers one T cell receptor beta chain sequence. The CDR3 extends over 15 amino acids. V dropped 5 bases and J dropped 0 bases, with 12 bases sitting between them. This sample was included in a study of T-cell reconstitution after alpha-beta-depleted transplantation in children. The TCRbeta library was prepared with unique molecular identifiers. One entry per CDR3 protein, called by TCRdb with MiXCR from the PCR reads. The repertoire consists of hundreds of thousands of distinct CDR3 sequences, with approximately 9.5% occurring once and the leading ten covering about 6%. The origin of this receptor is a human donor who donated a stem cell graft to a child with acute lymphoblastic leukemia. The chain combines TRBV12-3 or TRBV12-4 with TRBJ2-3; unclear D gene. Here the sequenced sample was PBMCs from the stem cell graft donor, taken from the stem cell graft. The CDR3 region is CASSERSRSTDTQYF. The CDR3 nucleotides are TGTGCCAGCAGTGAGAGATCCAGGAGCACAGATACGCAGTATTTT.